The text below deals with one T cell receptor beta chain. This record belongs to a study of T-cell reconstitution after alpha-beta-depleted transplantation in children. The length of the CDR3 is 16 residues. V was trimmed by 7 bases and J by 2 bases, leaving 20 bases between them. It was with unique molecular identifiers that the TCRbeta library was prepared. A single record per CDR3 protein comes from TCRdb applying MiXCR to the PCR reads. The data show a few hundred thousand distinct CDR3 sequences, about 17% seen once. Specimen: PBMCs from the stem cell graft donor, collected from the stem cell graft. This clonotype was sampled from a human donor who donated a stem cell graft to a child with acute lymphoblastic leukemia. This chain links TRBV12-3 or TRBV12-4 with TRBJ1-1; possibly TRBD1 for D (6 bases). CDR3 DNA sequence: TGTGCCAGCATCCCCGGCGGTACAGGGAGTAACACTGAAGCTTTCTTT. It yields the protein CASIPGGTGSNTEAFF.